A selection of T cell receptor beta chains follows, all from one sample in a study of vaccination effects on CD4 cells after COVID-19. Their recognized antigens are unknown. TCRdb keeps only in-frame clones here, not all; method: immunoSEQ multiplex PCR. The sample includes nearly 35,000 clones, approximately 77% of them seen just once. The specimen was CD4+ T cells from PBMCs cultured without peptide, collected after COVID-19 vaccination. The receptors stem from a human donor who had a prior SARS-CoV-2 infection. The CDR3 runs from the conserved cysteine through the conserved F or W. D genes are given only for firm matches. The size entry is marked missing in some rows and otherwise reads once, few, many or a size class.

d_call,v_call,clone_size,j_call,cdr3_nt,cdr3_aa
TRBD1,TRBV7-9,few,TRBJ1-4,TGTGCCAGCAGCTGGGACAGTAGAAATGAAAAACTGTTTTTT,CASSWDSRNEKLFF
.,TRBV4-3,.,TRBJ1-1,TGCGCCAGCAGCCAAGGGGCTAGCCAGCTGAACACTGAAGCTTTCTTT,CASSQGASQLNTEAFF
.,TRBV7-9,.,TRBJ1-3,TGTGCCAGCAGCTTGGGCCTTGAATTTGGAAACACCATATATTTT,CASSLGLEFGNTIYF
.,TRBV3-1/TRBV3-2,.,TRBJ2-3,TGTGCCAGCAGCCAAGGTAGGAGCTCGGGGACAGATACGCAGTATTTT,CASSQGRSSGTDTQYF
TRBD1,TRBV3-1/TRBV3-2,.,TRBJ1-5,TGTGCCAGCAGCCAAGTAGCAGTTCTAGGGACAGTTAATCAGCCCCAGCATTTT,CASSQVAVLGTVNQPQHF
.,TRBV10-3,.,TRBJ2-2,TGTGCCATCAAGGTCACTACGAACACCGGGGAGCTGTTTTTT,CAIKVTTNTGELFF
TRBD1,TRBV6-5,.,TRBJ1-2,TGTGCCAGCACCCCCGGACAGGTCTATGGCTACACCTTC,CASTPGQVYGYTF
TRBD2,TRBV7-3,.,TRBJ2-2,TGTGCCAGCAGCGGACTAGCGGGAGGGCCGGGCACCGGGGAGCTGTTTTTT,CASSGLAGGPGTGELFF
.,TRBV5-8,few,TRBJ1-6,TGTGCCAGCAGCTTGGGGCCTTCACCCCTCCACTTT,CASSLGPSPLHF
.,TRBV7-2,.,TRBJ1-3,TGTGCCAGCAGCTTAGCATCTGGAAACACCATATATTTT,CASSLASGNTIYF
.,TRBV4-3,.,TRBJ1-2,TGCGCCAGCAGCCAAGAGAGAGGGATTGGCTACACCTTC,CASSQERGIGYTF
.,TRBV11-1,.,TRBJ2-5,TGTGCCAGCAGCGCAAGTACAGGGGCGGGAAAGACCCAGTACTTC,CASSASTGAGKTQYF
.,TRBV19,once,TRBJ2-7,TGTGCCAGTAGTACCGTAGAGGCGCCGGGCTACGAGCAGTACTTC,CASSTVEAPGYEQYF
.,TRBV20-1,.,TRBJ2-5,TGCAGTGCTATTTCCATTCAGACCCAGTACTTC,CSAISIQTQYF
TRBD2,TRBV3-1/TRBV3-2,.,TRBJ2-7,TGTGCCAGCAGCCACGGGACTAGCGGGAGGGCCCACTACGAGCAGTACTTC,CASSHGTSGRAHYEQYF
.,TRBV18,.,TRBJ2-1,TGTGCCAGCTCACCACCGAAAGGGGGGGACTACAATGAGCAGTTCTTC,CASSPPKGGDYNEQFF
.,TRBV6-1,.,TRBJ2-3,TGTGCCAGCAGTGAAAGAGGGGTGGCGGGCCGGAATACGCAGTATTTT,CASSERGVAGRNTQYF
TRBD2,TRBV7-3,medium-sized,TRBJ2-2,TGTGCCAGCAGCTTATTGGGACTAGCTAACACCGGGGAGCTGTTTTTT,CASSLLGLANTGELFF
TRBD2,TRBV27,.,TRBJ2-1,TGTGCCAGCAGTCTTAGACTAGCGGGAGATCATACCTACCCCTCCTACAATGAGCAGTTCTTC,CASSLRLAGDHTYPSYNEQFF
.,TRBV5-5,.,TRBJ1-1,TGTGCCAGCAGCCCGGGACGTGGGAGGAGTTATGAAGCTTTCTTT,CASSPGRGRSYEAFF
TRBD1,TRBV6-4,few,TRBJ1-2,TGTGCCAGCAGTGACTGGAACAGGGGCGGTGGCTACACCTTC,CASSDWNRGGGYTF
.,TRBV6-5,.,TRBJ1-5,TGTGCCAGCAGTTCCCGACAGTGGAACCAGCCCCAGCATTTT,CASSSRQWNQPQHF
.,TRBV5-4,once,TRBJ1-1,TGTGCCAGCAGCTTGTTGGTCAGTAACACTGAAGCTTTCTTT,CASSLLVSNTEAFF
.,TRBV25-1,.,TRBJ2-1,TGTGCCAGCAGTGAAGGAGGAGGATGGGCCTACAATGAGCAGTTCTTC,CASSEGGGWAYNEQFF
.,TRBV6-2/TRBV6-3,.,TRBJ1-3,TGTGCCAGCAGTTATCGGAACACCATATATTTT,CASSYRNTIYF
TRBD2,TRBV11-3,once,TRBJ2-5,TGTGCCAGCAGCCCGCGGACTAGCGGGAGAGGGTTCCAAGAGACCCAGTACTTC,CASSPRTSGRGFQETQYF
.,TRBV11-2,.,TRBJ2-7,TGTGCCAGCAGCTCGCTGGACGGGAGCAGCGGCGAGCAGTACTTC,CASSSLDGSSGEQYF
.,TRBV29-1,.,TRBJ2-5,TGCAGCGTTGGTTTTGGGGGAGAGACCCAGTACTTC,CSVGFGGETQYF
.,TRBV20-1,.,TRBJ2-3,TGCAGTGCTCTCAAAGATAATACGCAGTATTTT,CSALKDNTQYF
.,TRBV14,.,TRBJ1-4,TGTGCCAGCAGCCAAGATTTACGGACTAATGAAAAACTGTTTTTT,CASSQDLRTNEKLFF
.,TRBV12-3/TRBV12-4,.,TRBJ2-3,TGTGCCAGCAGTTTCACAGATACGCAGTATTTT,CASSFTDTQYF
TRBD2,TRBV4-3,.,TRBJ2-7,TGCGCCAGCAGCCTTGGACTAGCGGGAGGGCACGAGCAGTACTTC,CASSLGLAGGHEQYF
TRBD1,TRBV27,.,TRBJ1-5,TGTGCCAGCAGTTCGGGACAGGGGAATCAGCCCCAGCATTTT,CASSSGQGNQPQHF
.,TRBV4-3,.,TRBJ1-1,TGCGCCAGCAGCCAAGATCCGACAGGTCACACTGAAGCTTTCTTT,CASSQDPTGHTEAFF
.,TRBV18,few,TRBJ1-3,TGTGCCAGCTCACCACAGGGGGTCTCTGGAAACACCATATATTTT,CASSPQGVSGNTIYF
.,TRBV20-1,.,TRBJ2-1,TGCAGTGCTCCAAACAATGAGCAGTTCTTC,CSAPNNEQFF
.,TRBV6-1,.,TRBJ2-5,TGTGCCAGCAGTGGGAGGTGGGGGGGGGCGAGGCAAGAGACCCAGTACTTC,CASSGRWGGARQETQYF
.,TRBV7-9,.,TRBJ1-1,TGTGCCAGCAGCCTACCGGGGACGAACACTGAAGCTTTCTTT,CASSLPGTNTEAFF
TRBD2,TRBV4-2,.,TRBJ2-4,TGTGCCAGCAGCCAAGGCGCGGGGACTAGCGGGAGCTTAGCCAAAAACATTCAGTACTTC,CASSQGAGTSGSLAKNIQYF
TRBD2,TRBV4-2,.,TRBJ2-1,TGTGCCAGCAGCCAAGATTTAGGGACTAGTCCTTACAATGAGCAGTTCTTC,CASSQDLGTSPYNEQFF
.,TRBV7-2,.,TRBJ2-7,TGTGCCAGCAGCTTAAGGACTGGGGGGGCCGAACAGTACTTC,CASSLRTGGAEQYF
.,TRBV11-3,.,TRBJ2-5,TGTGCCAGCAGCCGCCAGCAAGAGACCCAGTACTTC,CASSRQQETQYF
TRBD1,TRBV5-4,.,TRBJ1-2,TGTGCCAGCAGCTCCCCGCGACAGGGGGGAACCTATGGCTACACCTTC,CASSSPRQGGTYGYTF
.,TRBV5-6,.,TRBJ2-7,TGTGCCAGCGGACGGACGGAATACTCCTACGAGCAGTACTTC,CASGRTEYSYEQYF
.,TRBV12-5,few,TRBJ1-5,TGTGCTAGTTCCCAGTCGGGACCCAATCAGCCCCAGCATTTT,CASSQSGPNQPQHF
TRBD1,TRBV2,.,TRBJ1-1,TGTGCCAGCCTAGACAGGGAGAACACTGAAGCTTTCTTT,CASLDRENTEAFF
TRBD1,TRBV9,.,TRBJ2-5,TGTGCCAGCAGCGCCCTCACAGGGGGCCGGGGTACCCAGTACTTC,CASSALTGGRGTQYF
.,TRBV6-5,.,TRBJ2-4,TGTGCCAGCAGTTACTCACGGGACGGTACCATTCAGTACTTC,CASSYSRDGTIQYF
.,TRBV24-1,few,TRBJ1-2,TGTGCCACCAGTGAGTCGGGACGGACCAGCTATGGCTACACCTTC,CATSESGRTSYGYTF
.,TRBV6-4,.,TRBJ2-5,TGTGCCAGCACCGTGGGGGGGCAGGGGACACGAGAGACCCAGTACTTC,CASTVGGQGTRETQYF
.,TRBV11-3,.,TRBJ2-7,TGTGCCAGCAGCGGGAACTACGAGCAGTACTTC,CASSGNYEQYF
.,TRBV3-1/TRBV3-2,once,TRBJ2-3,TGTGCCAGCAGCCAAGCCGGGAGCACAGATACGCAGTATTTT,CASSQAGSTDTQYF
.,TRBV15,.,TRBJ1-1,TGTGCCACCAGCAGAGATATGGGAAGGGAAGCTTTCTTT,CATSRDMGREAFF